These 28 T cell receptor beta chains share one sample of origin, sequenced in a study of CD8+ T cells in alopecia areata. Reverse transcribed after extraction, RNA yielded cDNA as the sequencing template. Clones were read by immunoSEQ multiplex PCR, and TCRdb kept only the in-frame ones, dropping some. The table has some 180,000 clones, around three fifths seen once. The sequenced sample was CD8+ T cells sorted from blood. All receptors derive from a human donor in good health.

V is TRBV29-1 and J is TRBJ1-1; the D gene is possibly TRBD1 (5 bases). Trimming took off 8 bases at V and 0 bases at J, with 13 bases between the two ends. The CDR3 spans 13 residues. CDR1 and CDR2 from the germline V gene are SQVTM and ANQGSEA. The DNA of the CDR3 is TGCAGCCTCTCGGAGGGGATGAACACTGAAGCTTTCTTT. Residues: CSLSEGMNTEAFF.

The rearrangement uses TRBV27 and TRBJ2-7, with D tentatively TRBD1 (5 bases). V lost 3 bases to trimming and J lost 0 bases, with 9 bases between them. Looked up from germline, CDR1 is MNHEY and CDR2 is SMNVEV (reference sequence). The CDR3 is made up of 14 amino acids. The CDR3: CASSFGASSYEQYF. DNA for the CDR3: TGTGCCAGCAGTTTTGGGGCCAGCTCCTACGAGCAGTACTTC.

The rearrangement joins TRBV15 to TRBJ1-5; D is unclear. Trimming stripped 5 bases from V and 4 bases from J, with 6 bases between. The CDR3 contains 12 residues. Germline V lookup: CDR1 LNHNV, CDR2 YYDKDF (reference sequence). The DNA for the CDR3 is TGTGCCACCAGCGGCCTTAATCAGCCCCAGCATTTT. As protein: CATSGLNQPQHF.

This clone has only a few counts. The chain recombines TRBV13 with TRBJ2-3, with 7 bases lining up with TRBD2. The V segment lost 6 bases and the J segment 6 bases; nucleotides outside the gene matches: 12. The germline CDR1 and CDR2 sequences are PRHDT and FYEKMQ (reference sequence). This CDR3 region has 15 residues. CDR3: CASSPGASGGDTQYF. The DNA for the CDR3 is TGTGCCAGCAGTCCCGGGGCTAGCGGTGGGGATACGCAGTATTTT.

The gene calls are TRBV11-2 and TRBJ2-1; 8 bases match TRBD2. This CDR3 contains 16 residues. After removal of 6 bases from V and 2 bases from J, the junction contained 9 bases not matched to a gene. Germline V lookup: CDR1 SGHAT, CDR2 FQNNGV. The chain's CDR3 is CASRPPTSGTYNEQFF. CDR3 sequence (DNA): TGTGCCAGCAGACCCCCCACTAGCGGTACCTACAATGAGCAGTTCTTC.

The rearrangement uses TRBV27 and TRBJ1-6, with D possibly TRBD1 on 5 matching bases. The germline V gene encodes CDR1 MNHEY and CDR2 SMNVEV (reference sequence). This CDR3 spans 15 amino acids. Between the trimmed V and J ends, which lost 4 bases and 7 bases, there was a span of 14 bases. The CDR3, as DNA: TGTGCCAGCAGTTCCCGAACAGGAGACAATTCACCCCTCCACTTT. Protein: CASSSRTGDNSPLHF.

This clone occurred a few times. This sequence joins TRBV5-1 and TRBJ2-7, with D possibly matching TRBD1 (6 bases). V was clipped by 0 bases and J by 3 bases, with 10 bases between them. The CDR3 runs to 14 residues. Per the germline V gene, CDR1 is SGHRS and CDR2 is YFSETQ. DNA for the CDR3: TGCGCCAGCAGCTTGGTCGGACAGCTCTACGAGCAGTACTTC. Its protein product is CASSLVGQLYEQYF.

As to this clone: Distinct nucleotide sequences in the sample also encode this CDR3. This chain connects TRBV7-9 to TRBJ1-6, with 7 nucleotides matching TRBD1. Germline CDR1 SEHNR, CDR2 FQNEAQ (reference sequence). The junction had 4 bases not matched to a gene; V was cut back by 1 base and J by 10 bases. There are 14 residues in the CDR3. The CDR3 DNA reads as TGTGCCAGCAGCTTAGGTCAGGGGGACTCACCCCTCCACTTT. This sequence encodes CASSLGQGDSPLHF.

V and J are TRBV15 and TRBJ2-7, with D perhaps given as TRBD1 or TRBD2 (5 bases each). V lost 5 bases to trimming and J lost 0 bases, with 20 bases between them. This CDR3 has 17 amino acids. From germline, CDR1 is LNHNV and CDR2 YYDKDF (reference sequence). CDR3 sequence reads: CATSGGGPGGTSYEQYF. The CDR3 DNA reads TGTGCCACCAGCGGAGGCGGGCCCGGTGGGACCTCCTACGAGCAGTACTTC.

The rearrangement joins TRBV27 to TRBJ2-5; the match to TRBD2 covers 9 bases. Germline V gives CDR1 MNHEY, CDR2 SMNVEV (reference sequence). V was pared by 5 bases and J by 5 bases, with 3 bases of the junction left unmatched. The CDR3 spans 13 residues. The CDR3 reads CASSPLAGETQYF. In DNA form, the CDR3 reads TGTGCCAGCAGTCCACTAGCGGGTGAGACCCAGTACTTC.

This chain links TRBV29-1 with TRBJ2-7; D could derive from TRBD1 or TRBD2 (5 bases each). The V and J ends lost 4 bases and 6 bases respectively, with 13 bases between them. Germline V gene sequence: CDR1 SQVTM, CDR2 ANQGSEA. This CDR3 comprises 12 residues. The CDR3 here is CSVARGAGEQYF. CDR3 coding DNA: TGCAGCGTTGCCCGGGGCGCGGGCGAGCAGTACTTC.

This clone was counted only a few times. This rearrangement joins TRBV29-1 to TRBJ2-2; 16 bases align to TRBD2. Germline values: CDR1 SQVTM, CDR2 ANQGSEA. The trim removed 7 bases at V and 1 base at J, leaving 15 bases unmatched. The CDR3 is made up of 20 amino acids. CDR3 sequence (DNA): TGCAGCGCCGCAGGGACTAGCGGGGGGGGAAGCCTCGTGAACACCGGGGAGCTGTTTTTT. Translated, it gives CSAAGTSGGGSLVNTGELFF.

The chain combines TRBV29-1 with TRBJ2-2, with TRBD2 matching 9 bases. The CDR3 sequence is 16 residues long. Germline CDR1 is SQVTM and CDR2 is ANQGSEA. V lost 0 bases, J lost 5 bases, and 7 bases stayed unmatched. CDR3 nucleotides: TGCAGCGTTGAAGATGGGCTAGCGGGGATGACCGGGGAGCTGTTTTTT. This gives the protein CSVEDGLAGMTGELFF.

This clone was counted only a few times. The rearrangement joins TRBV9 to TRBJ1-2; 7 nucleotides line up with TRBD1. The junction had 9 bases not matched to a gene; V was cut back by 4 bases and J by 3 bases. Germline V gene lookup returns CDR1 SGDLS and CDR2 YYNGEE. This CDR3 contains 15 residues. CDR3 sequence (DNA): TGTGCCAGCAGCATACGCAGACAGGGAGACTATGGCTACACCTTC. Translating it yields CASSIRRQGDYGYTF.

Of note for this clone: Distinct nucleotide sequences in the sample also encode this CDR3. The V and J genes are TRBV30 and TRBJ2-2; 7 bases fit TRBD1. Germline V CDR1 and CDR2: GTSNPN, SVGIG (reference sequence). This CDR3 is built from 12 residues. V dropped 2 bases and J dropped 7; count of bases not matched to a gene: 1. Here the CDR3 DNA reads TGTGCCTGGAGTCCAGGGGGCGGGGAGCTGTTTTTT. The encoded protein is CAWSPGGGELFF.

This clone was picked up one time. J is TRBJ2-7 and V is TRBV6-5; D unclear. V was clipped by 3 bases and J by 4 bases, with 16 bases between them. The CDR3 length is 15 residues. Germline CDR1 is MNHEY and CDR2 is SVGAGI. In DNA form, the CDR3 reads TGTGCCAGCAGTTATCCCGGACGGTCACGGTACGAGCAGTACTTC. Amino acid sequence: CASSYPGRSRYEQYF.

This clone is a singleton in its sample. The V and J genes are TRBV29-1 and TRBJ2-7, with a possible D match to TRBD2 (6 bases). The CDR3 contains 24 residues. V was pared by 3 bases and J by 2 bases, with 44 bases between. The germline V gene has CDR1 SQVTM and CDR2 ANQGSEA. The CDR3 here is CSVENLPGNREDPTLNQATYEQYF. The CDR3 coding sequence is TGCAGCGTTGAGAACCTCCCCGGGAATAGGGAGGACCCAACACTTAACCAAGCTACCTACGAGCAGTACTTC.

The chain recombines TRBV6-5 with TRBJ1-2; D unclear. The germline gives CDR1 MNHEY, CDR2 SVGAGI. The length of the CDR3 is 15 residues. Trimming removed 6 bases at V and 3 bases at J, with 17 bases between. CDR3 DNA: TGTGCCAGCAGCGAACTCGGTGGGGTGGACTATGGCTACACCTTC. The encoded protein is CASSELGGVDYGYTF.

V gene TRBV5-1 combines with J gene TRBJ2-2, with D perhaps TRBD1 (5 bases). Trimming cost V 3 bases and J 1 base, with 7 bases left between them. This CDR3 is built from 14 residues. The V gene's germline CDR1 is SGHRS and CDR2 YFSETQ. CDR3 bases: TGCGCCAGCAGCTCTACAGGGAACACCGGGGAGCTGTTTTTT. It codes for CASSSTGNTGELFF.

V and J are TRBV7-9 and TRBJ2-7; 9 bases are a match to TRBD1. Germline trimming cut 5 bases from V and 6 bases from J; bases unmatched to any gene: 11. CDR1 and CDR2 (germline): SEHNR, FQNEAQ (reference sequence). The CDR3 has 15 amino acids. The CDR3 region has the DNA TGTGCCAGCAGCCCAGGGGACAGGGAGCCTTCCGAGCAGTACTTC. Translation gives CASSPGDREPSEQYF.

The rearrangement joins TRBV14 to TRBJ1-2; 8 bases map to TRBD1. CDR1 SGHDN and CDR2 FVKESK come from the germline V gene. This CDR3 spans 17 amino acids. V dropped 1 base and J dropped 0; count of bases not matched to a gene: 7. The CDR3: CASSQALTGAANYGYTF. The CDR3 nucleotides are TGTGCCAGCAGCCAAGCGCTGACAGGGGCCGCTAACTATGGCTACACCTTC. The complete variable domain, with remaining parts taken from reference TRBV14 and TRBJ1-2, reads EAGVTQFPSHSVIEKGQTVTLRCDPISGHDNLYWYRRVMGKEIKFLLHFVKESKQDESGMPNNRFLAERTGGTYSTLKVQPAELEDSGVYFCASSQALTGAANYGYTFGSGTRLTVV.

V and J are TRBV6-1 and TRBJ2-7; the D is unclear. Per the germline V gene, CDR1 is MNHNS and CDR2 is SASEGT. This CDR3 has 11 amino acids. Trimming shortened V by 10 bases and J by 4 bases, and 11 bases separated the two germline ends. CDR3 residues: CAILEFYEQYF. The CDR3 DNA reads as TGTGCCATCCTTGAGTTTTACGAGCAGTACTTC.

The V and J genes are TRBV11-2 and TRBJ2-5; 10 bases are shared with TRBD2. Germline trimming cut 5 bases from V and 5 bases from J; bases unmatched to any gene: 5. The CDR3 has 14 residues. The germline CDR1 and CDR2 sequences are SGHAT and FQNNGV. The CDR3 spells CASSVGTSEETQYF. As DNA, the CDR3 is TGTGCCAGCAGCGTCGGGACTAGCGAGGAGACCCAGTACTTC. Full variable domain (rest looked up from reference TRBV11-2 and TRBJ2-5): EAGVAQSPRYKIIEKRQSVAFWCNPISGHATLYWYQQILGQGPKLLIQFQNNGVVDDSQLPKDRFSAERLKGVDSTLKIQPAKLEDSAVYLCASSVGTSEETQYFGPGTRLLVL.

This clone was seen a handful of times. The V gene is TRBV13, the J gene TRBJ2-6; 11 positions agree with TRBD1. Germline CDR1 PRHDT, CDR2 FYEKMQ (reference sequence). V lost 5 bases to trimming and J lost 0 bases; unmatched junction nucleotides: 6. CDR3 size: 18 residues. The CDR3 DNA follows: TGTGCCAGCAGCGCCGGGGGACAGGGGGGCTCTGGGGCCAACGTCCTGACTTTC. Its protein is CASSAGGQGGSGANVLTF.

This clone was seen only a few times. The V and J genes are TRBV29-1 and TRBJ2-1, with D uncertain. Germline V gene sequence: CDR1 SQVTM, CDR2 ANQGSEA. The CDR3 is 15 amino acids. V was pared by 6 bases and J by 1 base, with 16 bases between. CDR3 coding DNA: TGCAGCGTAGACCTTGGAGTAAGTTCCTACAATGAGCAGTTCTTC. It translates to CSVDLGVSSYNEQFF.

This clone was seen a handful of times. CDR3 coding DNA: TGCAGCGGACAAGAGGACACTGAAGCTTTCTTT. As protein: CSGQEDTEAFF. This sequence joins TRBV29-1 and TRBJ1-1; D call uncertain. The V end lost 7 bases, the J end lost 3 bases, and 9 bases lay between the germline ends. Germline V gene sequence: CDR1 SQVTM, CDR2 ANQGSEA. The length of the CDR3 is 11 residues.

The chain couples TRBV29-1 to TRBJ1-3, with TRBD1 matching 7 bases. Germline CDR1 SQVTM, CDR2 ANQGSEA. V was pared by 6 bases and J by 1 base, with 9 bases of the junction left unmatched. There are 15 residues in the CDR3. The CDR3 spells CSVLGTAHSGNTIYF. Here the CDR3 DNA reads TGCAGCGTCCTTGGGACAGCACATTCTGGAAACACCATATATTTT.

The CDR3 region is CASSSPGRGNSPLHF. As DNA, the CDR3 is TGTGCCAGCAGCTCTCCAGGCAGGGGGAATTCACCCCTCCACTTT. V is TRBV11-2 and J is TRBJ1-6; TRBD1 matches 7 bases. The CDR3 is 15 residues long. Germline CDR1 is SGHAT and CDR2 is FQNNGV. With 4 bases clipped from V and 7 bases from J, the junction kept 7 bases outside the gene matches.